Here is one T cell receptor (beta chain) with its context. Trimming removed 4 bases at V and 2 bases at J, with 17 bases between. This CDR3 is 16 amino acids long. Germline V gene sequence: CDR1 SNHLY, CDR2 FYNNEI. The data were produced by immunoSEQ multiplex PCR, yet TCRdb's version contains in-frame clones alone and is incomplete. The table has approximately 30,000 clones, around 88% seen once. The sample comes from a study of stem cell transplantation in POMP-related autoinflammatory disease. The rearrangement uses TRBV2 and TRBJ2-5, with a possible D match to TRBD2 (5 bases). This clonotype was obtained from a human donor with POMP-related autoinflammation and immune dysregulation (PRAID). The sample was CD4+ T cells from PBMCs, taken before stem cell transplantation. The chain's CDR3 is CASSGRPSPNQETQYF. CDR3 in DNA: TGTGCCAGCAGTGGAAGACCTAGCCCCAATCAAGAGACCCAGTACTTC.